This TCR beta chain comes out of a study of T cells after yellow fever vaccination. Study-wide results and limits: Although most clonotypes did not, a small share appeared in both CD4 and CD8 compartments.

The CDR3 covers 14 residues. The ends were cut back, 5 bases at V and 4 bases at J, with 12 bases in the middle. The germline V gene encodes CDR1 SGHAT and CDR2 FQNNGV. MiXCR, run by TCRdb on the 5' RACE reads, gives a single entry per CDR3 protein. The table lists hundreds of thousands of distinct CDR3 sequences, approximately 6% of them singletons. This clonotype was seen a few times. Its target is not known. The sample in question was PBMCs, obtained 5 days after the yellow fever booster vaccination. The origin of this receptor is a man aged 25 to 40 who received the YFV17D yellow fever vaccine. The rearrangement links TRBV11-2 to TRBJ2-1, with D perhaps matching TRBD2 (6 bases). This chain's CDR3 is CASSRGSIYNEQFF. In DNA form, the CDR3 reads TGTGCCAGCAGCCGGGGGTCGATTTACAATGAGCAGTTCTTC.